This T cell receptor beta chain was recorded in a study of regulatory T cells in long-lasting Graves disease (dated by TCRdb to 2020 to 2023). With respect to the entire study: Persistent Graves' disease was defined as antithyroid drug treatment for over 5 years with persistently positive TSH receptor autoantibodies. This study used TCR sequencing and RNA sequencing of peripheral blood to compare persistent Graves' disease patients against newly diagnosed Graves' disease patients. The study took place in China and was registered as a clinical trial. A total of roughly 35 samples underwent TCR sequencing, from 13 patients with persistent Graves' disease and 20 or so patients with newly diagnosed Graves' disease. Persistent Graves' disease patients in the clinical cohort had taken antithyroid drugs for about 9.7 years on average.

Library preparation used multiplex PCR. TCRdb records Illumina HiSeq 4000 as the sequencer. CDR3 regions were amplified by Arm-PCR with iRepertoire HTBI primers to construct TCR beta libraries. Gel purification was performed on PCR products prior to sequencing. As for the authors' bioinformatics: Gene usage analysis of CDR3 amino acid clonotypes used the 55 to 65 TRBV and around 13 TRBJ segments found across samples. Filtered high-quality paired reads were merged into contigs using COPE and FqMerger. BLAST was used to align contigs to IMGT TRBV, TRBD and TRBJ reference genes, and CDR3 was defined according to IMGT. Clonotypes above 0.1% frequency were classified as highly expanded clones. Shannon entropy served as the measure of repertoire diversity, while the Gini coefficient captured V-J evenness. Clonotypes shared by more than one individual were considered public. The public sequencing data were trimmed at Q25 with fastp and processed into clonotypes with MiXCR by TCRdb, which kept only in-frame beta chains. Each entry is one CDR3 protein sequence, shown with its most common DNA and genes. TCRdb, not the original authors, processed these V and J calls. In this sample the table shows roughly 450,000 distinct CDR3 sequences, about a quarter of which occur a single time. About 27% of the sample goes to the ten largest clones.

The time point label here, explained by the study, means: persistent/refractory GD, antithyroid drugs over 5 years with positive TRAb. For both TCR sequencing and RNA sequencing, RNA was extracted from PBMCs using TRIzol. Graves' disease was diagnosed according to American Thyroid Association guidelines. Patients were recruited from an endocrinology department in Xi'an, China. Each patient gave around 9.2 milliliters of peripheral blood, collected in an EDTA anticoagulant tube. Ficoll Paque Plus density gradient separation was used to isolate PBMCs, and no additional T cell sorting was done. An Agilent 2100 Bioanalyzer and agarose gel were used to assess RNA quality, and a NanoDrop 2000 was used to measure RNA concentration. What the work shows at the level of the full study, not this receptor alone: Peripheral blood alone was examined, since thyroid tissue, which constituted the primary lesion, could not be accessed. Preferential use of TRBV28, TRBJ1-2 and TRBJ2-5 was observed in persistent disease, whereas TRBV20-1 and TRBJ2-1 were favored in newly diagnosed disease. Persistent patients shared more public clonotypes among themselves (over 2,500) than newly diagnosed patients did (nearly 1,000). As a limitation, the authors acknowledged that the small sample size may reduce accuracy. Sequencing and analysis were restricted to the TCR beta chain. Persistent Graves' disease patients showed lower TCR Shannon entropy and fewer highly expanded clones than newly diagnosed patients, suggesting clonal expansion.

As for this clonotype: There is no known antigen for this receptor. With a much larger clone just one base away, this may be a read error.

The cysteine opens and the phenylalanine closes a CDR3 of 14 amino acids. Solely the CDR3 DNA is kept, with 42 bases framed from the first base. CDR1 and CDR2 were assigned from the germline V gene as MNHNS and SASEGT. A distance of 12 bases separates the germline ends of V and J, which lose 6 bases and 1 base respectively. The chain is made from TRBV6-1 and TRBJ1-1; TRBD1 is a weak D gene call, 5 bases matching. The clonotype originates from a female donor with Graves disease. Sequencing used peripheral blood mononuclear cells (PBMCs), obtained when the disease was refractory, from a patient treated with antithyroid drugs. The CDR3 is CASRRGTENTEAFF. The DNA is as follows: TGTGCCAGCAGGCGCGGGACGGAGAACACTGAAGCTTTCTTT.